Described below is a single TCR beta chain sequence and its context. Its antigen is undetermined. Both 60 Vbeta primers and 13 Jbeta primers went into the PCR. Libraries were prepared by immunoSEQ multiplex PCR; TCRdb keeps only in-frame clonotypes and omits some of them. The table lists approximately 46,000 clones. The source of the sample is a study of cytomegalovirus exposure and HLA in healthy donors. Study-level results: Later on, an analysis found that several of the most significant clusters appeared to be linked to common viral pathogens, which included parvovirus B19. A list of around 150 TCR beta chains associated with cytomegalovirus was given.

The sequencing input was PBMCs. This TCR was recovered from a male donor in good health and CMV-seronegative.

This CDR3 is CASSPRASGRPDTQYF. As DNA, the CDR3 is TGTGCCAGTAGTCCCCGGGCTAGCGGGAGACCGGATACGCAGTATTTT. The chain carries TRBV19 and TRBJ2-3; TRBD2 matches 10 bases. The germline gives CDR1 LNHDA, CDR2 SQIVND (reference sequence). V lost 5 bases to trimming and J lost 6 bases; unmatched junction nucleotides: 11. The CDR3 has 16 residues. The full variable domain, its missing parts supplied by reference TRBV19 and TRBJ2-3, is DGGITQSPKYLFRKEGQNVTLSCEQNLNHDAMYWYRQDPGQGLRLIYYSQIVNDFQKGDIAEGYSVSREKKESFPLTVTSAQKNPTAFYLCASSPRASGRPDTQYFGPGTRLTVL.